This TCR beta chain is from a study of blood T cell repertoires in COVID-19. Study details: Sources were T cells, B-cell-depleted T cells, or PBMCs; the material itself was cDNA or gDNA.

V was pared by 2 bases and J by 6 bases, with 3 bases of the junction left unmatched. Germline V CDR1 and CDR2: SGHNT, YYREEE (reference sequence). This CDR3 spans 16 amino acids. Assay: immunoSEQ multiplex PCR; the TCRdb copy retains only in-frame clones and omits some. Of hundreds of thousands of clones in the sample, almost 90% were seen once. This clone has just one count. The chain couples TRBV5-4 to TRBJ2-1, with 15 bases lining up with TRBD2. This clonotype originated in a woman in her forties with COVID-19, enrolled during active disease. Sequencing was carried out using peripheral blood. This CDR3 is CASSFGLAGGGNEQFF. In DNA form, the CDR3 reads TGTGCCAGCAGCTTCGGACTAGCGGGAGGGGGCAATGAGCAGTTCTTC. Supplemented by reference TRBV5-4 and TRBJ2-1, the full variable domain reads ETGVTQSPTHLIKTRGQQVTLRCSSQSGHNTVSWYQQALGQGPQFIFQYYREEENGRGNFPPRFSGLQFPNYSSELNVNALELDDSALYLCASSFGLAGGGNEQFFGPGTRLTVL.